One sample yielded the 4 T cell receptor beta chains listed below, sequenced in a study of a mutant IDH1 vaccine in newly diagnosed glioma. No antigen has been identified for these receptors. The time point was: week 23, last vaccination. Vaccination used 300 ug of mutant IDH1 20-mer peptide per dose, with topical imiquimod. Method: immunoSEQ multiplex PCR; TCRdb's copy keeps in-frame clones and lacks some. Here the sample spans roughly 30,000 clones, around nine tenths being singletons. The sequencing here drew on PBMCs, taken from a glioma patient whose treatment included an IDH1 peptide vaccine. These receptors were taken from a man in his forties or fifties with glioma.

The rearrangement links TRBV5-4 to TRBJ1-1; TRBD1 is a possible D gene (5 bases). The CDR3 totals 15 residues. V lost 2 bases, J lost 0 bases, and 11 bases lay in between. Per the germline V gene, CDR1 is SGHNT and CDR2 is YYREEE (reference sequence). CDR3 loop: CASSFPGSVNTEAFF. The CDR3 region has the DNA TGTGCCAGCAGCTTTCCAGGGAGTGTGAACACTGAAGCTTTCTTT.

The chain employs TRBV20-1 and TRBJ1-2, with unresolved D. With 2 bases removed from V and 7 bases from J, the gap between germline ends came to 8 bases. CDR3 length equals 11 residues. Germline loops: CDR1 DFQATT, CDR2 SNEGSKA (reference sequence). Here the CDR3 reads CSARKDGGYTF. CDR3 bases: TGCAGTGCTAGAAAGGACGGTGGCTACACCTTC.

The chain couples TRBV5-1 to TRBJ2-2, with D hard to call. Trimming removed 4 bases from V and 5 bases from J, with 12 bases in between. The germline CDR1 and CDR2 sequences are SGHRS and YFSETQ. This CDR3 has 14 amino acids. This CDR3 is CASSMSLQTGELFF. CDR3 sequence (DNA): TGCGCCAGCAGCATGTCATTACAGACCGGGGAGCTGTTTTTT.

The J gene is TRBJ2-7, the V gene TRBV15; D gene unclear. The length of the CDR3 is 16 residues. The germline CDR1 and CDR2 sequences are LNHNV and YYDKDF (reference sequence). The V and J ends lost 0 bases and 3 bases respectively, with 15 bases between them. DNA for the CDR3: TGTGCCACCAGCAGAGAACCTCGAGTGGGCGGCTACGAGCAGTACTTC. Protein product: CATSREPRVGGYEQYF.